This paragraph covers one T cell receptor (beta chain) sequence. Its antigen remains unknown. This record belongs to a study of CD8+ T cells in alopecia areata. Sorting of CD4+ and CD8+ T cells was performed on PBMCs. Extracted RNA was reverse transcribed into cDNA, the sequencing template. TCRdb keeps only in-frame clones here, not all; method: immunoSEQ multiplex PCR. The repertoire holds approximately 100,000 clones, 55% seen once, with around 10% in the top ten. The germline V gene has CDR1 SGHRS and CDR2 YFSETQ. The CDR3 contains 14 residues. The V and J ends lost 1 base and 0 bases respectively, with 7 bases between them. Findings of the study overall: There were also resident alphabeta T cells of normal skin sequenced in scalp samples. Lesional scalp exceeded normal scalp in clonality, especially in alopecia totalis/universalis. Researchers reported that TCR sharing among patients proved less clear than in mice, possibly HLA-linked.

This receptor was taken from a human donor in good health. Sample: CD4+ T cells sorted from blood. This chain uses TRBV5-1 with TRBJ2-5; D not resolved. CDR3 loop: CASSLSTNQETQYF. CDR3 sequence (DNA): TGCGCCAGCAGCTTGTCTACAAACCAAGAGACCCAGTACTTC.